This T cell receptor (beta chain) was sequenced during a study of blood T cell repertoires in COVID-19. Study summary: Specimens from acute and convalescent COVID-19 originated in the United States, Italy and Spain.

Trimming removed 8 bases from V and 0 bases from J, with 5 bases in between. CDR3 length: 12 amino acids. Germline CDR1 reads SNHLY; CDR2 reads FYNNEI. Donors of Cohort 3 who recovered were those that had two negative PCRs, clearance, or symptom resolution. Generated by immunoSEQ multiplex PCR, the TCRdb table keeps only in-frame clones and is missing some. This sample carries just over 300,000 clones, over 75% of them seen once, and the ten largest clones take 2.2%. Source material: PBMCs or T cells enriched from blood (not recorded which). The chain couples TRBV2 to TRBJ1-3; no definite D call. The receptor was derived from a man aged 25 to 45 who had recovered from COVID-19. The CDR3 DNA reads as TGTGCCAGCCGGGACTCTGGAAACACCATATATTTT. Amino acid sequence: CASRDSGNTIYF.